This paragraph covers one T cell receptor beta chain sequence. The antigen remains unidentified. This sample was included in a study of graft-versus-host responses after intestinal transplantation. TCRdb keeps only in-frame clones here, not all; method: immunoSEQ multiplex PCR. Of around 84,000 clones listed, 75% to 90% are singletons. The germline V and J ends were trimmed by 1 base and 6 bases, with 10 bases remaining between them. The V gene's germline CDR1 is MNHEY and CDR2 SMNVEV (reference sequence). The CDR3 contains 13 residues. The chain has TRBV27 and TRBJ2-7, with D perhaps TRBD1 (6 bases). The material sequenced was unstimulated CD8+ T cells sorted from spleen or lymph node cells, taken before intestinal transplant. The clonotype originates from a human donor who received an intestinal transplant. Written as DNA, the CDR3 is TGTGCCAGCAGTTTATTCCCAGGGGCCGAGCAGTACTTC. Protein product: CASSLFPGAEQYF.